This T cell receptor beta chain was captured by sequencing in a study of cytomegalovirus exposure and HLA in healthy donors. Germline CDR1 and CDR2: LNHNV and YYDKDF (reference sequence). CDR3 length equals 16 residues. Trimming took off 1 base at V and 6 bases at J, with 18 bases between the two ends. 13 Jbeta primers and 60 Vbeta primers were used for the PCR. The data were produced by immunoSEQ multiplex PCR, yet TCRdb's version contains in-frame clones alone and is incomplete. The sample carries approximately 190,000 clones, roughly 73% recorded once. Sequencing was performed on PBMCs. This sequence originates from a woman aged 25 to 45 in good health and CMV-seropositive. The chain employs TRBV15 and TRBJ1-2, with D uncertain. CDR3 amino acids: CATSRGGGGSWDGYTF. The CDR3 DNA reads TGTGCCACCAGCAGAGGAGGAGGCGGGTCGTGGGATGGCTACACCTTC.